This T cell receptor beta chain was sequenced for a study of blood T cell repertoires in COVID-19. Looking at the study overall: Samples taken during acute and convalescent COVID-19 were collected in the United States, Italy and Spain. T cells, B-cell-depleted T cells, or PBMCs provided the cDNA or gDNA that served as material.

Original analysis: Estimation of nucleated cell counts relied on the amplification of reference gene primers. Generated by immunoSEQ multiplex PCR, the TCRdb table keeps only in-frame clones and is missing some. That table supplies the V and J calls and clone size; D and trimming were determined from the DNA. The sample includes some 100,000 clones, 80% to 90% of them seen just once. V gave up 6 bases and J gave up 4 bases, with 13 bases separating them. The CDR3 totals 13 residues. The sequence was obtained from a woman aged 25 to 45 with acute or convalescent COVID-19. The sequencing sample was made of peripheral blood. The V gene is TRBV12-3 or TRBV12-4, the J gene TRBJ2-7; TRBD1 is a possible D gene (5 bases). CDR3 DNA: TGTGCCAGCAGCAAAGGGGCCTATTACGAGCAGTACTTC. Its translation: CASSKGAYYEQYF.